This is a list of T cell receptor beta chains from one sample in a study of human T cells and chemical hapten exposure. TCRdb reprocessed the RACE reads with MiXCR, giving one entry per CDR3 protein. The sample yields around 340,000 distinct CDR3 sequences, 6% to 8.5% seen once. The starting material was whole blood, obtained in connection with sensitization to the hapten diphenylcyclopropenone (DPC). The receptors come from a woman aged 18 to 35 with alopecia areata. Some clones in this sample may be carry-over from other donors' samples. The conserved cysteine and the conserved F or W are not part of the CDR3 here. Each record gives: J gene, V gene, CDR3 protein.

TRBJ2-1 | TRBV20-1 | SARDKGTDYNEQF
TRBJ1-2 | TRBV18 | ASSPSQPGEDGGYT
TRBJ1-2 | TRBV29-1 | SVDRGDTNYGYT
TRBJ1-4 | TRBV6-5 | ASYGTGEEKLF
TRBJ1-1 | TRBV6-2/TRBV6-3 | ASSRRGTRAF
TRBJ2-5 | TRBV7-9 | ASSLVTSGQETQY
TRBJ2-2 | TRBV4-2 | ASSQDEGSTSGVIGGELF
TRBJ2-3 | TRBV7-9 | ASSTGLADRTDTQY
TRBJ1-6 | TRBV7-2 | ASSSGLQGNSPLH
TRBJ1-1 | TRBV6-6 | ASSSEQGGGTEAF
TRBJ2-3 | TRBV6-2/TRBV6-3 | ASSTSGRYTQY
TRBJ1-5 | TRBV4-2 | ASSQDRVPDPTNQPQH
TRBJ2-3 | TRBV11-2 | ASSSTAGTRRADTQY
TRBJ1-5 | TRBV10-3 | AISESGDDQPQH
TRBJ2-7 | TRBV4-3 | ASSSDFGTGSSEQY
TRBJ1-2 | TRBV6-6 | ASTNSNYGYT
TRBJ1-5 | TRBV12-3/TRBV12-4 | ASSSSASNQPQH
TRBJ2-5 | TRBV7-2 | ASSLARGGETQY
TRBJ1-4 | TRBV18 | ASSQGSEKLF
TRBJ2-2 | TRBV24-1 | ATSDSAGSLSGELF
TRBJ1-2 | TRBV12-3/TRBV12-4 | ASSLTGSPYGYT
TRBJ2-3 | TRBV5-6 | ASSLVRQGTDTQY
TRBJ1-3 | TRBV6-5 | ASSYRNPRGQGSGNTIY
TRBJ2-2 | TRBV9 | ASSSQTQLLGRPKRNTGELF
TRBJ2-6 | TRBV27 | ASSLSPDSGANVLT
TRBJ1-1 | TRBV9 | ASSAGLTTEAF
TRBJ2-7 | TRBV6-2/TRBV6-3 | ASSYTPGTAYEQY
TRBJ1-1 | TRBV18 | ASSPPGGPEAF
TRBJ2-1 | TRBV6-2/TRBV6-3 | ASSYFGTGGDEQF
TRBJ2-3 | TRBV5-6 | ASTYREGTDTQY
TRBJ1-2 | TRBV12-3/TRBV12-4 | ASSLVQGAYGYT
TRBJ2-1 | TRBV6-5 | ASSRSASEQF
TRBJ2-1 | TRBV2 | ASTKTSGTYNEQF
TRBJ2-7 | TRBV6-5 | ASRSGTGGSYEQY
TRBJ1-1 | TRBV7-2 | ASSSDRGAEAF
TRBJ1-6 | TRBV5-1 | ASSQNRQGDNSPLH
TRBJ2-1 | TRBV7-9 | ASSQIGTSTHEQF
TRBJ2-3 | TRBV6-2/TRBV6-3 | ASSYYISGEETDTQY
TRBJ1-2 | TRBV4-2 | ASSQAQALYGYT
TRBJ2-7 | TRBV4-2 | ASSQDRASGSYEQY
TRBJ2-3 | TRBV20-1 | SAGPQGIERTDTQY
TRBJ2-5 | TRBV20-1 | SAWPLFDRLQETQY